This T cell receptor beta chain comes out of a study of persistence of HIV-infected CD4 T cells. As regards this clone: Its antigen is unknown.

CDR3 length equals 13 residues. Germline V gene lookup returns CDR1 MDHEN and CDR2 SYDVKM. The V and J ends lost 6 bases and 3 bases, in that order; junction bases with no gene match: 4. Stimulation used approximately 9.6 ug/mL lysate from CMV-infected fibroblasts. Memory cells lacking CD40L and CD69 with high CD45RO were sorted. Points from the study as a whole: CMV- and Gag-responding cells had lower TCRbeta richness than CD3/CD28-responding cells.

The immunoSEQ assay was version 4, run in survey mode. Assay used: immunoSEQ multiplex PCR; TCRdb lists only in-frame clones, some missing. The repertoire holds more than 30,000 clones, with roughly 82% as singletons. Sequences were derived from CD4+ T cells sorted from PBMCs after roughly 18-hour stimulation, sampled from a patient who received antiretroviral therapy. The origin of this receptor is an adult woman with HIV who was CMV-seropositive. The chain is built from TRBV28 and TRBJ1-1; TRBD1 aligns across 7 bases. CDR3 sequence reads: CASSYRGYTEAFF. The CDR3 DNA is TGTGCCAGCAGCTACAGGGGCTACACTGAAGCTTTCTTT.